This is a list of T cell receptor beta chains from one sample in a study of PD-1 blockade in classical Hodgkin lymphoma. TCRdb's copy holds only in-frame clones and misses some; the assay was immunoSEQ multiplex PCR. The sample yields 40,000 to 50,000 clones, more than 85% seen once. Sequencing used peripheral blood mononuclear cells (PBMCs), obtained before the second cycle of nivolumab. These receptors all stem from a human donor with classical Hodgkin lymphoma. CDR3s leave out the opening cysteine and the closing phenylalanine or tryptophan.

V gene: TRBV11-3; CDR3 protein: ASSPGTSSNQETQY
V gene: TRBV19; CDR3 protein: ASTSRGFQEKLF
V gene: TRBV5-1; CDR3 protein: ASSLGLAENEQF
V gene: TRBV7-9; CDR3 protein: ASSHPAGPIYGYT
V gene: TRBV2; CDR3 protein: ASSSGQDSNEKLF
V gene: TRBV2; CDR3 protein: ASSGPTPYDTQY
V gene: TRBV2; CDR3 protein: ASSDPGGRTDTQY
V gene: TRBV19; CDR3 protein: ASSITGDTQY
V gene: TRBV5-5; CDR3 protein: ASSFDLLREQF
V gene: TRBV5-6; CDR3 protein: ASRPWGGGGKTQY
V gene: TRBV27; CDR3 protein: ASSLRASGGTSTNNEQF
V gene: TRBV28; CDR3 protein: ASSLAGALF
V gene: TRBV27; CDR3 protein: ASSLNRVADTQY
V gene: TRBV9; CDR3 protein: ASSVDPSGGTSTDTQY
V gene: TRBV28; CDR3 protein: ASSHLTGGRQPQH
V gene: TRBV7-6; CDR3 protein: ASSLGERGGEQY
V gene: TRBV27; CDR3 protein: ASRARPYNEQF
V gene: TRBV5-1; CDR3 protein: ASSLRTGMNTEAF
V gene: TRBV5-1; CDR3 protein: ASSSSGVSTDTQY
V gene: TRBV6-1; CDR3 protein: ASSDKAGGSYEQY